What follows are 21 T cell receptor beta chains derived from one specimen sequenced in a study of blood T cell repertoires in COVID-19 (TCRdb year 2020). The library was produced with the immunoSEQ multiplex PCR assay. The immuneACCESS repertoire file appears here via TCRdb, limited to in-frame rearrangements. These files lack a portion of the clones; in checked studies, under half of the deficit traces to unresolved V genes, and the cause of the others is not known. For this sample the table gives under 250,000 clones, of which roughly 85% were detected only once. The ten largest clones represent about 3.9% of the sample. Specimen: peripheral blood. All receptors come from a woman older than 75 with acute or convalescent COVID-19.

V and J are TRBV10-1 and TRBJ1-2; TRBD1 matches 9 bases. Germline loops: CDR1 WNHNN, CDR2 SYGVQD (reference sequence). V lost 7 bases and J lost 4; bases outside the gene matches: 7. The CDR3 runs 14 residues. CDR3 sequence (DNA): TGCGCCAGCATTAATTGGACAGGGGCCTATGGCTACACCTTC. It translates to CASINWTGAYGYTF.

This chain joins TRBV27 and TRBJ1-2; D not certain. V was pared by 0 bases and J by 1 base, with 6 bases between. The CDR3 loop spans 14 amino acids. In germline, CDR1 is MNHEY, CDR2 SMNVEV (reference sequence). CDR3 region: CASSLSQNNYGYTF. The DNA of the CDR3 is TGTGCCAGCAGTTTATCGCAGAATAACTATGGCTACACCTTC.

The rearrangement uses TRBV6-5 and TRBJ1-1; TRBD1 agrees at 9 bases. The CDR3 consists of 14 residues. Trimming took 4 bases from V and 3 from J; bases not matched to a gene: 3. Germline-derived CDR1 and CDR2 are MNHEY and SVGAGI. The CDR3 spells CASSWRQGDTEAFF. CDR3 DNA: TGTGCCAGCAGTTGGCGACAGGGGGACACTGAAGCTTTCTTT.

This chain uses TRBV2 with TRBJ1-2, with no clear D. The CDR3 is 14 residues long. In germline, CDR1 is SNHLY, CDR2 FYNNEI. The V gene lost 4 bases and the J gene lost 4 bases, with 13 bases spanning the gap. The chain's CDR3 is CASSVEQMLYGYTF. Written as DNA, the CDR3 is TGTGCCAGCAGTGTGGAGCAGATGCTCTATGGCTACACCTTC. Filled out from reference TRBV2 and TRBJ1-2, the complete variable domain reads EPEVTQTPSHQVTQMGQEVILRCVPISNHLYFYWYRQILGQKVEFLVSFYNNEISEKSEIFDDQFSVERPDGSNFTLKIRSTKLEDSAMYFCASSVEQMLYGYTFGSGTRLTVV.

The rearrangement joins TRBV15 to TRBJ2-7; 8 bases align to TRBD2. Germline V gene data show CDR1 as LNHNV and CDR2 as YYDKDF (reference sequence). This CDR3 is built from 15 residues. Trimming cost V 1 base and J 6 bases; bases outside gene matches: 8. CDR3 residues: CATSRAGGRSGEQYF. CDR3 nucleotide sequence: TGTGCCACCAGCAGAGCGGGGGGGCGTTCGGGCGAGCAGTACTTC.

V usage is TRBV5-1 and J usage is TRBJ2-7; D uncertain. V lost 3 bases, J lost 4 bases, and 14 bases lay in between. The CDR3 spans 14 residues. CDR1 is SGHRS and CDR2 is YFSETQ in the germline V gene. CDR3 amino acids: CASSSHLDGYEQYF. CDR3 coding DNA: TGCGCCAGCAGCTCCCATCTAGACGGGTACGAGCAGTACTTC.

The sample holds a few counts of this clone. The chain links TRBV5-6 to TRBJ1-1; D is ambiguous. The germline V and J ends were trimmed by 2 bases and 5 bases, with 10 bases remaining between them. The V gene's germline CDR1 is SGHDT and CDR2 YYEEEE. The CDR3 is made up of 13 amino acids. In DNA, the CDR3 is TGTGCCAGCAGCTTCTATTCGGGAACTGAAGCTTTCTTT. It translates to CASSFYSGTEAFF. Supplemented by reference TRBV5-6 and TRBJ1-1, the full variable domain reads DAGVTQSPTHLIKTRGQQVTLRCSPKSGHDTVSWYQQALGQGPQFIFQYYEEEERQRGNFPDRFSGHQFPNYSSELNVNALLLGDSALYLCASSFYSGTEAFFGQGTRLTVV.

This rearrangement joins TRBV18 to TRBJ2-3; D not certain. The CDR3 is 12 amino acids. V was cut by 3 bases and J by 5 bases, with 6 bases left in between. Germline-derived CDR1 and CDR2 are KGHSH and LQKENI. CDR3 sequence: CASSPTGDTQYF. Here the CDR3 DNA reads TGTGCCAGCTCACCGACGGGAGATACGCAGTATTTT.

The chain is built from TRBV29-1 and TRBJ1-2; D is unresolved. Trimming removed 4 bases from V and 7 bases from J, with 16 bases in between. CDR3 length equals 13 residues. The germline gives CDR1 SQVTM, CDR2 ANQGSEA. The CDR3 nucleotides read TGCAGCGTTGCATTTGACTGGAGGGCTGGCTACACCTTC. Amino acid sequence: CSVAFDWRAGYTF.

This clone has only one observation. This sequence joins TRBV27 and TRBJ1-1; D is ambiguous. Germline loops: CDR1 MNHEY, CDR2 SMNVEV (reference sequence). The CDR3 contains 14 residues. Trimming removed 5 bases from V and 3 bases from J, with 13 bases in between. CDR3 coding DNA: TGTGCCAGCAGTCCGAGGGTGTTTCACACTGAAGCTTTCTTT. Protein product: CASSPRVFHTEAFF.

V gene TRBV28 combines with J gene TRBJ1-3, with 7 bases lining up with TRBD1. Per the germline V gene, CDR1 is MDHEN and CDR2 is SYDVKM. CDR3 size: 16 residues. J was trimmed by 2 bases and V by 5 bases; bases with no gene match: 9. The CDR3 DNA reads as TGTGCCAGCAGTCCCCCCGAGGGGGCCCCTGGAAACACCATATATTTT. It yields the protein CASSPPEGAPGNTIYF.

The chain is built from TRBV5-8 and TRBJ1-2; 7 positions match TRBD1. Losses at the gene ends were 5 bases for V and 7 bases for J; bases not matched to a gene: 5. The CDR3 runs to 12 residues. The V gene's germline CDR1 is SGHTS and CDR2 YDEGEE. The CDR3 DNA sequence: TGTGCCAGCAGTCTTGACAGGGCTGGCTACACCTTC. This gives the protein CASSLDRAGYTF.

This chain connects TRBV2 to TRBJ1-1, with no clear D. There are 14 residues in the CDR3. The germline V and J ends were trimmed by 4 bases and 1 base, with 10 bases remaining between them. CDR1 and CDR2 from the germline V gene are SNHLY and FYNNEI. CDR3 residues: CASSGARQNTEAFF. The CDR3 nucleotides read TGTGCCAGCAGTGGTGCCCGACAGAACACTGAAGCTTTCTTT. The variable domain in full, with the rest retrieved from reference TRBV2 and TRBJ1-1, is EPEVTQTPSHQVTQMGQEVILRCVPISNHLYFYWYRQILGQKVEFLVSFYNNEISEKSEIFDDQFSVERPDGSNFTLKIRSTKLEDSAMYFCASSGARQNTEAFFGQGTRLTVV.

The chain uses TRBV6-2 or TRBV6-3 and TRBJ1-5, with 9 positions matching TRBD1. Germline loops: CDR1 MNHEY, CDR2 SVGEGT. Germline trimming cut 6 bases from V and 4 bases from J; bases unmatched to any gene: 10. CDR3 length: 16 residues. CDR3 sequence: CASSPTTGGVNQPQHF. DNA for the CDR3: TGTGCCAGCAGCCCCACAACAGGGGGCGTGAATCAGCCCCAGCATTTT.

The chain combines TRBV6-1 with TRBJ1-2; D is uncertain. Germline assignment: CDR1 MNHNS and CDR2 SASEGT. The CDR3 is 14 residues long. The V and J ends lost 1 base and 3 bases respectively, with 9 bases between them. The CDR3 loop reads CASSEGGQDYGYTF. CDR3 nucleotides: TGTGCCAGCAGTGAAGGAGGGCAGGACTATGGCTACACCTTC.

The chain uses TRBV3-1 (or the pseudogene TRBV3-2) and TRBJ1-2; D possibly corresponds to TRBD1 (5 bases). This CDR3 has 16 amino acids. With 4 bases removed from V and 3 bases from J, the gap between germline ends came to 18 bases. Germline CDR1 LGHDT, CDR2 YNNKEL (reference sequence). Here the CDR3 DNA reads TGTGCCAGCAGCCGTCGGGGGGGAGACGGCGACTATGGCTACACCTTC. This codes for CASSRRGGDGDYGYTF.

The chain recombines TRBV14 with TRBJ2-5; 10 bases match TRBD2. Germline V gene lookup returns CDR1 SGHDN and CDR2 FVKESK. CDR3 size: 16 residues. V lost 4 bases, J lost 2 bases, and 7 bases stayed unmatched. CDR3 loop: CASSPLRTSGQETQYF. The DNA for the CDR3 is TGTGCCAGCAGCCCCCTAAGGACTAGCGGACAAGAGACCCAGTACTTC.

The CDR3 DNA reads as TGTGCCAGCAGCTCACCAGGCGTATCGGCCGAGATAAACCATGGCTACACCTTC. Residues: CASSSPGVSAEINHGYTF. The chain combines TRBV7-8 with TRBJ1-2; D not certain. The CDR3 consists of 18 residues. Germline V CDR1 and CDR2: SGHVS, FQNEAQ. The V end was cut by 4 bases, the J end by 6 bases, with 27 bases between.

The chain joins TRBV6-5 to TRBJ2-1; 12 bases are a match to TRBD2. CDR3 length equals 15 residues. Germline CDR1 MNHEY, CDR2 SVGAGI. Trimming at V came to 5 bases and at J to 8 bases, leaving 7 bases not matched to a gene. CDR3 nucleotide sequence: TGTGCCAGCAGTCAACTAGCGGGGGGCGTGGATGAGCAGTTCTTC. This encodes CASSQLAGGVDEQFF.

The rearrangement uses TRBV3-1 (or the pseudogene TRBV3-2) and TRBJ1-2, with no clear D. Germline CDR1 reads LGHDT; CDR2 reads YNNKEL (reference sequence). This CDR3 region has 11 residues. V was pared by 1 base and J by 5 bases, with 2 bases between. This CDR3 reads CASSQAYGYTF. The CDR3 DNA is TGTGCCAGCAGCCAAGCGTATGGCTACACCTTC.

This clone has just one count. J is TRBJ2-5 and V is TRBV7-2, with 7 bases fitting TRBD1. Germline V gene data show CDR1 as SGHTA and CDR2 as FQGNSA. With V trimmed by 6 bases and J by 4 bases, 5 bases remained unmatched. The CDR3 extends over 13 amino acids. DNA for the CDR3: TGTGCCAGCAGGGCCTCAGGGGGAGAGACCCAGTACTTC. Translation gives CASRASGGETQYF.